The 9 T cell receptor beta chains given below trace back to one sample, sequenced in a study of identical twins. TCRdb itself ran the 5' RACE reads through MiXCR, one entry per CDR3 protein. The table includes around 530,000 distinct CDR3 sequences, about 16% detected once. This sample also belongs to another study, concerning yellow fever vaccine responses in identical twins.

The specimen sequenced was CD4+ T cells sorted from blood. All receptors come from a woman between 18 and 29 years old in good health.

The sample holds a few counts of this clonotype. The CDR3 protein is CAISDVGSTGELFF. The CDR3 nucleotides read TGTGCCATCAGCGACGTGGGGAGCACCGGGGAGCTGTTTTTT. The rearrangement joins TRBV10-3 to TRBJ2-2; the D gene is possibly TRBD2 (5 bases). This CDR3 spans 14 amino acids. Germline V CDR1 and CDR2: ENHRY, SYGVKD. With 6 bases removed from V and 4 bases from J, the gap between germline ends came to 12 bases.

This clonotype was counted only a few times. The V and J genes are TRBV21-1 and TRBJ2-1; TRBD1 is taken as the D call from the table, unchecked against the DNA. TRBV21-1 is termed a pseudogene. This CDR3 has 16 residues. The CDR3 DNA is TGTGCCAGCAGCAAAAAGGGAGGGGGACAGGCAAATGAGCAGTTCTTC. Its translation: CASSKKGGGQANEQFF.

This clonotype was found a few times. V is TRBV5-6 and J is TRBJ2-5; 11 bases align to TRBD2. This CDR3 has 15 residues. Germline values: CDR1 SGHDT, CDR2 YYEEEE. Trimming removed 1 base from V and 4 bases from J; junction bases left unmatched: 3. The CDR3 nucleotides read TGTGCCAGCAGCTTGCTAGCGGGGGGACCAGAGACCCAGTACTTC. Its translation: CASSLLAGGPETQYF.

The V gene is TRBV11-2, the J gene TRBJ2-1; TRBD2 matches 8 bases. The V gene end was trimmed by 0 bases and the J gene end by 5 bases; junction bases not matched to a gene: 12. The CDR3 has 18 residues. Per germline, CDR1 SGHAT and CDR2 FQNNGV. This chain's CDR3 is CASSLDRLSGSFDNEQFF. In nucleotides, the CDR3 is TGTGCCAGCAGCTTAGATAGGTTAAGCGGGAGTTTCGACAATGAGCAGTTCTTC.

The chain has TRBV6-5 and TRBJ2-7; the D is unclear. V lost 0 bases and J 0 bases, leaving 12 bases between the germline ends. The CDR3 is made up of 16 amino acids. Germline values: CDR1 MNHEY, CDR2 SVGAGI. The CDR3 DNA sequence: TGTGCCAGCAGTTACTCGTCGGCACCGAGCTCCTACGAGCAGTACTTC. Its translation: CASSYSSAPSSYEQYF.

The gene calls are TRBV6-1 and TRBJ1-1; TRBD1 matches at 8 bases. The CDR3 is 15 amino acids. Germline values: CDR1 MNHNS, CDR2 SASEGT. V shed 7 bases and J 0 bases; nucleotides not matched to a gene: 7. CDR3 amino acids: CASTGTGRLNTEAFF. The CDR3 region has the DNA TGTGCCAGCACTGGGACAGGCCGTCTGAACACTGAAGCTTTCTTT.

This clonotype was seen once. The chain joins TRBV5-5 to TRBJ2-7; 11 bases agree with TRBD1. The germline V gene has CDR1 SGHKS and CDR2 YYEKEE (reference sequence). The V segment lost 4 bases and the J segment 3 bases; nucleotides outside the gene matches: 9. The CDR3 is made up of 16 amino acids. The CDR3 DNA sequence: TGTGCCAGCAGCGCCGGGACAGGGGGATTCGGCTACGAGCAGTACGTC. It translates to CASSAGTGGFGYEQYV.

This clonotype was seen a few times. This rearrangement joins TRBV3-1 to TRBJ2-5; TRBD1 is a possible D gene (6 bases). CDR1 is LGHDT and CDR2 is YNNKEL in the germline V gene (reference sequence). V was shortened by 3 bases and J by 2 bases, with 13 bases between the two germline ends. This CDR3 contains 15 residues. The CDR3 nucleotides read TGTGCCAGCAGCCAGGCAGGGACATTTCAAGAGACCCAGTACTTC. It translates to CASSQAGTFQETQYF.

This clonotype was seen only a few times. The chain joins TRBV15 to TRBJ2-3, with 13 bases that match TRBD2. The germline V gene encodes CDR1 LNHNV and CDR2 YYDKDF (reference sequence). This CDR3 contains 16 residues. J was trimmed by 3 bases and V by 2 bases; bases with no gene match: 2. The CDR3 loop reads CATSRWGLAGTDTQYF. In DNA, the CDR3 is TGTGCCACCAGCAGATGGGGACTAGCGGGAACAGATACGCAGTATTTT.